The 8 T cell receptor beta chains in this list originate from one sample, sequenced in a study of identical twins. A single record per CDR3 protein comes from TCRdb applying MiXCR to the 5' RACE reads. The profile shows 200,000 to 250,000 distinct CDR3 sequences, more than 9.5% of them singletons. The sample was also linked to a second study, of yellow fever vaccine responses in identical twins.

The specimen sequenced was memory (CD45RO+) T cells sorted from blood. The receptors stem from a woman aged 18 to 35 in good health.

The sample holds a few counts of this clonotype. The rearrangement links TRBV24-1 to TRBJ1-2; D is uncertain. CDR1 is KGHDR and CDR2 is SFDVKD in the germline V gene. V shed 2 bases and J shed 3 bases, with 3 bases lying between them. CDR3 length: 12 amino acids. As DNA, the CDR3 is TGTGCCACCAGTGATTCCTACTATGGCTACACCTTC. This codes for CATSDSYYGYTF.

This clonotype was counted a few times. The chain uses TRBV29-1 and TRBJ2-7; the D gene is possibly TRBD2 (5 bases). Germline CDR1 reads SQVTM; CDR2 reads ANQGSEA. This CDR3 has 12 residues. V lost 4 bases to trimming and J lost 3 bases, with 10 bases between them. CDR3 in amino acids: CSVVLRDYEQYF. The CDR3, as DNA: TGCAGCGTTGTTCTTCGGGACTACGAGCAGTACTTC.

A few counts support this clonotype. The junction differs from germline at one of its ends, possibly a read error. The chain couples TRBV7-7 to TRBJ2-5; tentatively, D is TRBD1 (5 bases). The CDR3 is 15 amino acids. The V gene's germline CDR1 is SSHAT and CDR2 FNYEAQ (reference sequence). The CDR3 loop reads CASSLGAGITETQYF. The CDR3 region has the DNA TGTGCTAGCAGCTTAGGGGCAGGAATTACGGAGACCCAGTACTTC.

This clonotype was seen many times. This chain uses TRBV20-1 with TRBJ2-1; D might be TRBD2 (7 bases). The ends were cut back, 6 bases at V and 0 bases at J, with 12 bases in the middle. Germline loops: CDR1 DFQATT, CDR2 SNEGSKA (reference sequence). CDR3 length: 14 amino acids. DNA of the CDR3: TGCAGTGCGCGAGGGGGGGGCTCCTACAATGAGCAGTTCTTC. It yields the protein CSARGGGSYNEQFF.

This clonotype has a handful of counts. The V call is TRBV20-1, the J call TRBJ2-6; D may be TRBD2 (5 bases). Trimming stripped 3 bases from V and 2 bases from J, with 8 bases between. The germline gives CDR1 DFQATT, CDR2 SNEGSKA (reference sequence). The CDR3 length is 14 residues. The CDR3 DNA is TGCAGTGCTAGTCCGGGGACTGGGGCCAACGTCCTGACTTTC. Translating gives CSASPGTGANVLTF.

The V gene is TRBV6-5, the J gene TRBJ2-3, with no clear D. CDR1 and CDR2 (germline): MNHEY, SVGAGI. This CDR3 is built from 15 residues. V was clipped by 2 bases and J by 6 bases, with 15 bases between them. The chain's CDR3 is CASSYEAAPPDTQYF. Written as DNA, the CDR3 is TGTGCCAGCAGTTACGAGGCAGCTCCCCCCGATACGCAGTATTTT.

V usage is TRBV6-2 or TRBV6-3 and J usage is TRBJ1-1, with 7 bases identical to TRBD1. This CDR3 region has 17 residues. Germline lookup yields CDR1 MNHEY and CDR2 SVGEGT. The junction had 14 bases not matched to a gene; V was cut back by 6 bases and J by 1 base. CDR3 region: CASSYRQGSGGNTEAFF. CDR3 coding DNA: TGTGCCAGCAGCTATAGACAGGGTAGCGGAGGGAACACTGAAGCTTTCTTT.

This clonotype has just a few counts. This rearrangement joins TRBV20-1 to TRBJ2-3; tentative D call: TRBD2 (6 bases). This CDR3 contains 16 residues. V was clipped by 2 bases and J by 5 bases, with 20 bases between them. CDR1 and CDR2 from the germline V gene are DFQATT and SNEGSKA (reference sequence). The chain's CDR3 is CSARPTAAGSGDTQYF. The CDR3 bases are TGCAGTGCTAGACCTACGGCCGCGGGGTCTGGAGATACGCAGTATTTT.